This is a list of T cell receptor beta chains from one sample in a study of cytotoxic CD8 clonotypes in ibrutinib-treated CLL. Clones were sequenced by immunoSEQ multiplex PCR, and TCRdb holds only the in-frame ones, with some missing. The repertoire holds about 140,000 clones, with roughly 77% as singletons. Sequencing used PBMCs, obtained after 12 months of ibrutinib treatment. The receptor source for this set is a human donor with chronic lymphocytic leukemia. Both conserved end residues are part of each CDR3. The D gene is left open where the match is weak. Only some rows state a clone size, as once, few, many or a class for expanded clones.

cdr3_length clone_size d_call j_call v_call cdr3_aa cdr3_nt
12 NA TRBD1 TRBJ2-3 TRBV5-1 CASSPGQATQYF TGCGCCAGCAGCCCGGGACAGGCTACGCAGTATTTT
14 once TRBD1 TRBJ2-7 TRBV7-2 CASSFRDRLYEQYF TGTGCCAGCAGCTTCCGGGACAGACTGTACGAGCAGTACTTC
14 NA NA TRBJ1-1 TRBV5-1 CASSGPGMNTEAFF TGCGCCAGCAGCGGACCCGGGATGAACACTGAAGCTTTCTTT
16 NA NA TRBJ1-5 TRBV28 CASSPRAGRGNQPQHF TGTGCCAGCAGTCCCCGGGCGGGACGGGGCAATCAGCCCCAGCATTTT
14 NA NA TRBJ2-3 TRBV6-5 CASSYRSSVNTQYF TGTGCCAGCAGTTACCGTAGTAGCGTGAATACGCAGTATTTT
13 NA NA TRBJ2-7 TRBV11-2 CASSLVEGYEQYF TGTGCCAGCAGCTTAGTGGAGGGCTACGAGCAGTACTTC
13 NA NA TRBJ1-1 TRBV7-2 CASSSQRDTEAFF TGTGCCAGCAGCTCCCAACGGGACACTGAAGCTTTCTTT
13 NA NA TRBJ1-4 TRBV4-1 CASSPREDEKLFF TGCGCCAGCAGCCCCAGGGAGGATGAAAAACTGTTTTTT
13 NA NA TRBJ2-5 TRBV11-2 CASSLDNRQPQYF TGTGCCAGCAGCTTAGATAACCGGCAACCCCAGTACTTC
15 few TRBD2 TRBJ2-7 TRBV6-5 CASSYGLAGGGEQYF TGTGCCAGCAGTTACGGTCTAGCGGGGGGAGGGGAGCAGTACTTC
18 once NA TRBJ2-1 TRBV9 CASAGTGSGRLTYNEQFF TGTGCCAGTGCCGGGACAGGGAGCGGGAGATTGACCTACAATGAGCAGTTCTTC
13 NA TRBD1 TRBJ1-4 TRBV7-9 CASSSTGGEKLFF TGTGCCAGCAGCTCTACAGGGGGGGAAAAACTGTTTTTT
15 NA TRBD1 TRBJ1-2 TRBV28 CASSQAGTGEYGYTF TGTGCCAGCAGTCAGGCCGGGACAGGGGAATATGGCTACACCTTC